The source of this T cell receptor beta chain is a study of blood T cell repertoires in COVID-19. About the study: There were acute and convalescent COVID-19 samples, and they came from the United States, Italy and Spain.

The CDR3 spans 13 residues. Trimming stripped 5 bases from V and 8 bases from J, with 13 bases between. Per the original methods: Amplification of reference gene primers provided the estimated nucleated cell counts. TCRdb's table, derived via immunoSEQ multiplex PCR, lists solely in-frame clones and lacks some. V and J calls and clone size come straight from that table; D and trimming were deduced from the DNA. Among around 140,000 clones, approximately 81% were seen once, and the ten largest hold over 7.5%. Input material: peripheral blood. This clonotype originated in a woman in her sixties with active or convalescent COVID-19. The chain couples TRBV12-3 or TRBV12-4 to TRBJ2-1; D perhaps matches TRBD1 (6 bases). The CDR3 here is CASSLRGIYEQFF. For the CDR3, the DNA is TGTGCCAGCAGTCTCAGGGGAATATATGAGCAGTTCTTC.